This record covers a single TCR beta chain. Its antigen is currently not known. No much larger clonotype is one base removed from it; base qualities were not supplied. The sample belongs to a study of OX40 agonist ivuxolimab in advanced cancers. Some background on the complete study: Ivuxolimab, which targeted the costimulatory receptor OX40 (CD134), was an agonistic, fully human IgG2 monoclonal antibody. Among the approximately 50 dose-escalation patients, roughly 20 had hepatocellular carcinoma, roughly 15 melanoma, 9 renal cell carcinoma and 9 head and neck cancer. Three dose-escalation patients achieved partial responses, one with hepatocellular carcinoma and two with cutaneous melanoma. Intravenous ivuxolimab was administered to patients every 2 weeks at six dose levels: 0.01, 0.1, 0.3, 1.5, 3 and 10 mg/kg. The paper describes the monotherapy dose-escalation part (N of about 50 patients) of the phase I trial of ivuxolimab. Patients were allowed to have had prior anti-PD-1, anti-PD-L1 or anti-CTLA-4 therapy, and approximately 40% of the dose-escalation patients had been treated with checkpoint inhibitors. In the dose-escalation cohort, 70% to 85% of patients were male, and the mean age was approximately 64 years, with a range of about 23 to 90. The purpose of peripheral TCRbeta sequencing was to test whether ivuxolimab changed TCR sequence diversity and led to clonal T-cell expansion. What the study reported, not specific to this receptor: In partial responders in the 0.1-3.0 mg/kg groups, normalized peripheral clonal expansion was found to be among the lowest, especially among CD8+ T cells. Low levels of normalized T-cell clonal expansion were also seen in some nonresponding patients. The antigen specificity of the clonally expanded peripheral T cells was not determined. After ivuxolimab, expanded clones were on average more numerous among CD8+ T cells than among CD4+ T cells. At doses of 0.1 to 3.0 mg/kg, clonal expansion of both CD4+ and CD8+ T cells in blood was seen between baseline and week 6.

Trimming at the junction amounts to 3 bases on V and 4 bases on J, and the germline ends lie 9 bases apart. The germline V gene provides CDR1 SGDLS and CDR2 YYNGEE. The CDR3, from cysteine to phenylalanine, totals 13 residues. Only CDR3 DNA is held: 39 bases, read in frame from base 1. Genomic DNA was extracted from sorted cells for sequencing of the TCRbeta CDR3 region. TCRbeta CDR3 regions were sequenced using the immunoSEQ Assay. TCRdb limited this immuneACCESS table to in-frame rearrangements with V and J called. A share of clones is missing; checked studies link under half to unresolved V genes, and the rest is unexplained. The sample table records approximately 28,000 clones; about 82% of these occur just once. The ten largest clonotypes hold 20% to 30% of the sample. The trial excluded patients who had a history of autoimmune disease or who were on systemic immunosuppression. Peripheral blood for TCR sequencing was collected from all dose cohorts at baseline, on cycle 4 day 1, and on cycle 7 day 1. The samples were taken from a phase I, first-in-human, multicenter, open-label dose-escalation trial of ivuxolimab. Adults with locally advanced or metastatic melanoma, renal cell, hepatocellular, or head and neck squamous cell carcinoma were enrolled in the trial. Before TCR sequencing, CD4+ T cells and CD8+ T cells from peripheral blood were sorted into separate populations.

The sequence came from an adult with an advanced solid tumor such as melanoma, head and neck, liver or kidney cancer. The sequence is built from TRBV9 and TRBJ2-3; TRBD2 might be the D gene, on 5 matching bases. This specimen consisted of CD4+ or CD8+ T cells sorted from blood, obtained in a trial of the OX40 agonist ivuxolimab. Here is the DNA: TGTGCCAGCAGCGCGGACTTACCAGATACGCAGTATTTT. The translation is CASSADLPDTQYF.